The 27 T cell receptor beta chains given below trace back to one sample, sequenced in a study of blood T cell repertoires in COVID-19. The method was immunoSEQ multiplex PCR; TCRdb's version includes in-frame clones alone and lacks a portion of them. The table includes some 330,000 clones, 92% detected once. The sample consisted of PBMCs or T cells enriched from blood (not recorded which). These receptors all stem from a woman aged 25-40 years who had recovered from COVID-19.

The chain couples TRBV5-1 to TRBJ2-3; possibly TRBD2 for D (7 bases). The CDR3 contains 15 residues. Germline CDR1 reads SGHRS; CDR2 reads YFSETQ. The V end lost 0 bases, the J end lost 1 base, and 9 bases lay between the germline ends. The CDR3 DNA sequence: TGCGCCAGCAGCTTGGGCGGGGGCCGCACAGATACGCAGTATTTT. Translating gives CASSLGGGRTDTQYF.

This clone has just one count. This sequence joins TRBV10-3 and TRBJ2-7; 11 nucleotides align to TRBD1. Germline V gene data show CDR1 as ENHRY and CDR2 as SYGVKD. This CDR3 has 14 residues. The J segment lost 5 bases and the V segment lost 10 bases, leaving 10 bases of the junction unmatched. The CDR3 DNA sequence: TGTGCCACCTGGGGAGGACAGGGGGCCAACGAGCAGTACTTC. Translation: CATWGGQGANEQYF.

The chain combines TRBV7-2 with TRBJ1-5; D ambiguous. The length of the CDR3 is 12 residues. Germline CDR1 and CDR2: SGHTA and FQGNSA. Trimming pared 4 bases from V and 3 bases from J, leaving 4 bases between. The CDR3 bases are TGTGCCAGCAGCTCTACCAATCAGCCCCAGCATTTT. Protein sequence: CASSSTNQPQHF.

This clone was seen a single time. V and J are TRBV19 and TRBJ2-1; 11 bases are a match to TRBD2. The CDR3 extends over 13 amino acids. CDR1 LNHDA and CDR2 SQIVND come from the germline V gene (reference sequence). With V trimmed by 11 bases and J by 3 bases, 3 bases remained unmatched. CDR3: CASTSGVYNEQFF. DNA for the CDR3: TGTGCCTCGACTAGCGGGGTCTACAATGAGCAGTTCTTC.

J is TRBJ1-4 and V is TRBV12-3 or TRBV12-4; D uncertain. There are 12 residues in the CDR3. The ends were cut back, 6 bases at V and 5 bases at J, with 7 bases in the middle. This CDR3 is CASRFPNEKLFF. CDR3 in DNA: TGTGCCAGCAGGTTTCCGAATGAAAAACTGTTTTTT.

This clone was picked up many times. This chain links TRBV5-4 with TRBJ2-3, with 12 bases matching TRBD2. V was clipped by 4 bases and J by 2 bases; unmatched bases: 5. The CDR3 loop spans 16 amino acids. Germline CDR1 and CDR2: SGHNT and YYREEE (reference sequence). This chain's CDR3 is CASSPWTSGNTDTQYF. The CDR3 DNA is TGTGCCAGCAGCCCCTGGACTAGCGGGAACACAGATACGCAGTATTTT.

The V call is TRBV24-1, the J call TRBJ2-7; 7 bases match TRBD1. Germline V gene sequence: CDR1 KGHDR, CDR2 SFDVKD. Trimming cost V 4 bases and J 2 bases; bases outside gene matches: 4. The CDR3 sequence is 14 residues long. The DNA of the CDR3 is TGTGCCACCAGTGACAACAGGGGTCCCTACGAGCAGTACTTC. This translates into CATSDNRGPYEQYF.

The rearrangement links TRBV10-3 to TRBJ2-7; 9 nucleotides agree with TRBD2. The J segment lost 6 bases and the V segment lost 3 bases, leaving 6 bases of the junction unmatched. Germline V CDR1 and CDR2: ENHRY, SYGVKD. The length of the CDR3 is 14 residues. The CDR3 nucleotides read TGTGCCATCAGTGATCCGTCTAGCGGGACCGAGCAGTACTTC. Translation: CAISDPSSGTEQYF.

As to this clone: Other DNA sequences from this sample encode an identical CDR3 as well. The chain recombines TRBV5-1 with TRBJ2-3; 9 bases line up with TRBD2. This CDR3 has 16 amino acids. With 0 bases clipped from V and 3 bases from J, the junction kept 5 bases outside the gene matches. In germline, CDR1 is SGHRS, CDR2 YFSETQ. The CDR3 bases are TGCGCCAGCAGCTTGGCTCCCGCGGGGGGGACAGATACGCAGTATTTT. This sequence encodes CASSLAPAGGTDTQYF. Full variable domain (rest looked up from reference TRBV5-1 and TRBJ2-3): KAGVTQTPRYLIKTRGQQVTLSCSPISGHRSVSWYQQTPGQGLQFLFEYFSETQRNKGNFPGRFSGRQFSNSRSEMNVSTLELGDSALYLCASSLAPAGGTDTQYFGPGTRLTVL.

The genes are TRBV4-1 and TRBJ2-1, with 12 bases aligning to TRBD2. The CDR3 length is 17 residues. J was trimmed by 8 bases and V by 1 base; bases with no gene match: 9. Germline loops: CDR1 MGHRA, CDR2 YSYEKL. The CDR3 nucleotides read TGCGCCAGCAGCCAAGGCTCGCTAGCGGGAGGGCAGGATGAGCAGTTCTTC. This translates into CASSQGSLAGGQDEQFF.

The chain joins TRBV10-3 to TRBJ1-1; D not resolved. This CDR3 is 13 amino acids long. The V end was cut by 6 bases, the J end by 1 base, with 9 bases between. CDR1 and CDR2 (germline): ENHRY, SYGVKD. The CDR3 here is CAIRRQENTEAFF. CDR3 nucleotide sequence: TGTGCCATCAGGCGTCAGGAGAACACTGAAGCTTTCTTT.

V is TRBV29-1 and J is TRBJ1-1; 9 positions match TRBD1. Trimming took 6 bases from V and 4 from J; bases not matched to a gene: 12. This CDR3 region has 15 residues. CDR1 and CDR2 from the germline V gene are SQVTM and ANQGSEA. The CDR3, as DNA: TGCAGCGTGGAAAGGTGGGGACAGGGAGGCACTGAAGCTTTCTTT. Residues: CSVERWGQGGTEAFF.

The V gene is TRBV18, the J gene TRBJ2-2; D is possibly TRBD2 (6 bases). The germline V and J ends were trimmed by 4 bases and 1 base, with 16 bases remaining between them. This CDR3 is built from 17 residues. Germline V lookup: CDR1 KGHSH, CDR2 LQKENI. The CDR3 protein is CASSQLSAAGNTGELFF. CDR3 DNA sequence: TGTGCCAGCTCACAACTATCAGCAGCGGGGAACACCGGGGAGCTGTTTTTT.

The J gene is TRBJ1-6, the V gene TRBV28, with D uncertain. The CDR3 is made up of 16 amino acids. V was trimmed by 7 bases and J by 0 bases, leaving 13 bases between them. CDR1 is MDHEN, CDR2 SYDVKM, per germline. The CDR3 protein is CASTPPRSSYNSPLHF. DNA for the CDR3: TGTGCCAGCACCCCCCCTAGGAGCTCCTATAATTCACCCCTCCACTTT.

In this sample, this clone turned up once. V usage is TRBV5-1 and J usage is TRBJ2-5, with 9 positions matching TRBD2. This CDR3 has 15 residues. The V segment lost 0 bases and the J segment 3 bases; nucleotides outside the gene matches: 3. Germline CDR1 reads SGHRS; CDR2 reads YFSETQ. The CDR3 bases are TGCGCCAGCAGCTTGGCCGGCGGGAGGGAAGAGACCCAGTACTTC. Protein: CASSLAGGREETQYF.

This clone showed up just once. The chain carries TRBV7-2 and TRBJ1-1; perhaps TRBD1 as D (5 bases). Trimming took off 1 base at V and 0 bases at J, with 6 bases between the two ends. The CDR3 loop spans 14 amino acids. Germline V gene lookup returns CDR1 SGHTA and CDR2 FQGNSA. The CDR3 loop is CASSLGQMNTEAFF. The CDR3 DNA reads TGTGCCAGCAGCTTAGGACAGATGAACACTGAAGCTTTCTTT. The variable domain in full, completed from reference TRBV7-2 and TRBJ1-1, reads GAGVSQSPSNKVTEKGKDVELRCDPISGHTALYWYRQSLGQGLEFLIYFQGNSAPDKSGLPSDRFSAERTGGSVSTLTIQRTQQEDSAVYLCASSLGQMNTEAFFGQGTRLTVV.

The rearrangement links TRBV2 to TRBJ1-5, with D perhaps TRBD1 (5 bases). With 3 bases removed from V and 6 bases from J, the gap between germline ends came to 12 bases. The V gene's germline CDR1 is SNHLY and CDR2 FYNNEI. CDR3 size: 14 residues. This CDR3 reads CASSDGQGRQPQHF. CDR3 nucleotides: TGTGCCAGCAGTGATGGGCAGGGCCGTCAGCCCCAGCATTTT.

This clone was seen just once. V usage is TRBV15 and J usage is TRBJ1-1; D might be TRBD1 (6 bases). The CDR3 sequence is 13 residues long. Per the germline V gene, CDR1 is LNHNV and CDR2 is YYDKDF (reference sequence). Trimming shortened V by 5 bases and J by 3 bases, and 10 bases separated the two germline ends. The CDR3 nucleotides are TGTGCCACCAGCTCCAGGGGACACACTGAAGCTTTCTTT. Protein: CATSSRGHTEAFF.

The CDR3 coding sequence is TGTGCCTGGAGTGTAGGAGACACTGAAGCTTTCTTT. It is translated as CAWSVGDTEAFF. The chain links TRBV30 to TRBJ1-1; D ambiguous. The CDR3 is 12 residues long. The V gene lost 0 bases and the J gene lost 3 bases, with 5 bases spanning the gap. Germline values: CDR1 GTSNPN, CDR2 SVGIG (reference sequence).

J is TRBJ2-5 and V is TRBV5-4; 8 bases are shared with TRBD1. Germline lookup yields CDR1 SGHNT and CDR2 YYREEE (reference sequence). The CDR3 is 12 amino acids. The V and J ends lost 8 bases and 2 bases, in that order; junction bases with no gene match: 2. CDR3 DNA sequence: TGTGCCAGTACAGGGGGACAAGAGACCCAGTACTTC. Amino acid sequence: CASTGGQETQYF.

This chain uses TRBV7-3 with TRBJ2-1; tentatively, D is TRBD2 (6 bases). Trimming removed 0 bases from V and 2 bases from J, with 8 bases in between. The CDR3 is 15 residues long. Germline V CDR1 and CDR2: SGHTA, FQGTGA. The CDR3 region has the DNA TGTGCCAGCAGCTTAACACGGGAGCCCTACAATGAGCAGTTCTTC. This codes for CASSLTREPYNEQFF.

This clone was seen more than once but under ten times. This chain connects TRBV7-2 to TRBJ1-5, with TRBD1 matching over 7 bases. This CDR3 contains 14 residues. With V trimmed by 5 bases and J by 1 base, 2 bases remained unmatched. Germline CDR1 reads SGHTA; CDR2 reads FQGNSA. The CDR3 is CASSPTGSNQPQHF. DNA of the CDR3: TGTGCCAGCAGCCCGACAGGGAGCAATCAGCCCCAGCATTTT.

CDR3 protein: CASSRDRVYGYTF. The DNA of the CDR3 is TGTGCCAGCAGCCGAGACAGGGTATATGGCTACACCTTC. The V call is TRBV6-6, the J call TRBJ1-2; TRBD1 matches at 7 bases. The trim removed 6 bases at V and 5 bases at J, leaving 6 bases unmatched. The CDR3 contains 13 residues. CDR1 is MNHNY and CDR2 is SVGAGI in the germline V gene (reference sequence).

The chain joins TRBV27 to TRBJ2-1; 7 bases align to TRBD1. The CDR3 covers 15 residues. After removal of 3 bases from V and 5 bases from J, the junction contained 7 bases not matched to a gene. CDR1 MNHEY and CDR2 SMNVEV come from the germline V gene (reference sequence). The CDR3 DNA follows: TGTGCCAGCAGTTTCCAAGGGGACAGAAACAATGAGCAGTTCTTC. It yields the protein CASSFQGDRNNEQFF.

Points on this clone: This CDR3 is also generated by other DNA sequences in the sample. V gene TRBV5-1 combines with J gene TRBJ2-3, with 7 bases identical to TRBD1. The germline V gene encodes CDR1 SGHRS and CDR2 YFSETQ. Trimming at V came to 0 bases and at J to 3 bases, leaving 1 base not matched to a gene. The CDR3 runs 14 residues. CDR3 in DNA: TGCGCCAGCAGCTTGGACAGGGGTACAGATACGCAGTATTTT. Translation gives CASSLDRGTDTQYF.

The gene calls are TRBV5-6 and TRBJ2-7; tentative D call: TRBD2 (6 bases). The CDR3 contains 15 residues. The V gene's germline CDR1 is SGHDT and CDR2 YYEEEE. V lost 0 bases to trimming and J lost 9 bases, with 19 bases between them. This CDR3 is CASSLVDGGGRSQYF. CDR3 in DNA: TGTGCCAGCAGCTTGGTAGACGGGGGTGGGAGGTCGCAGTACTTC. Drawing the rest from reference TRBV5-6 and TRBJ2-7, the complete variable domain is DAGVTQSPTHLIKTRGQQVTLRCSPKSGHDTVSWYQQALGQGPQFIFQYYEEEERQRGNFPDRFSGHQFPNYSSELNVNALLLGDSALYLCASSLVDGGGRSQYFGPGTRLTVT.

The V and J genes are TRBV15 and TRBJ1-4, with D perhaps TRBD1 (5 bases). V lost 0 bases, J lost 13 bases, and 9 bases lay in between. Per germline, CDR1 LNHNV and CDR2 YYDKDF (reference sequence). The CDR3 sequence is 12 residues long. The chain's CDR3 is CATSREGRGLFF. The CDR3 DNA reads TGTGCCACCAGCAGAGAGGGGCGCGGACTGTTTTTT. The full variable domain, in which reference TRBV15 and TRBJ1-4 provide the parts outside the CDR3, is DAMVIQNPRYQVTQFGKPVTLSCSQTLNHNVMYWYQQKSSQAPKLLFHYYDKDFNNEADTPDNFQSRRPNTSFCFLDIRSPGLGDTAMYLCATSREGRGLFFGSGTQLSVL.